This T cell receptor beta chain was captured in a study of OX40 agonist ivuxolimab in advanced cancers. Study details: Patients' therapy was ivuxolimab, an antibody that acts as an agonist of OX40 (CD134). Three patients showed partial responses: one hepatocellular carcinoma and two cutaneous melanoma cases. Study results and caveats: Dosing at 0.1 to 3.0 mg/kg was accompanied by clonal expansion of CD4+ and CD8+ blood T cells by week 6. In general, CD8+ T cells held more expanded clones than CD4+ did, on average.

Data came from immunoSEQ multiplex PCR; TCRdb stores just in-frame clones and leaves some out. The top ten hold approximately 1% of the sample, which has about 70,000 clones, roughly 80% seen once. About this clone itself: No antigen is known for it.

The CDR3 contains 14 residues. Germline lookup yields CDR1 SNHLY and CDR2 FYNNEI. V was clipped by 6 bases and J by 11 bases, with 19 bases between them. This TCR derives from an adult with an advanced solid tumor such as melanoma, head and neck, liver or kidney cancer. The chain combines TRBV2 with TRBJ1-4, with D possibly TRBD1 on 6 matching bases. Sample: CD4+ or CD8+ T cells sorted from blood, taken in a trial of the OX40 agonist ivuxolimab. In DNA form, the CDR3 reads TGTGCCAGCAGAAACCGGGACACCGTAGGGAAACTGTTTTTT. Translation: CASRNRDTVGKLFF. Complete variable domain (other parts from reference TRBV2 and TRBJ1-4): EPEVTQTPSHQVTQMGQEVILRCVPISNHLYFYWYRQILGQKVEFLVSFYNNEISEKSEIFDDQFSVERPDGSNFTLKIRSTKLEDSAMYFCASRNRDTVGKLFFGSGTQLSVL.